This T cell receptor beta chain appears in the sequencing data of a study of T cells in Graves' hyperthyroidism and ophthalmopathy. Study-level findings and limits: Most clonotypes expanded in thyroid above 0.001 were likewise present in blood.

Researchers barred patients who had uncontrolled infection, other autoimmune disease, pregnancy or lactation. Germline V lookup: CDR1 SGDLS, CDR2 YYNGEE. CDR3 size: 15 residues. V was pared by 0 bases and J by 3 bases, with 10 bases between. This clonotype was detected a few times. Its matching antigen is unknown. Amplification targeted TCR beta CDR3 regions from RNA transcripts. HTBI primers were the set used in a first-round RT-PCR of the TCR CDR3. TCRdb analysed the multiplex PCR reads with MiXCR anew, one entry per CDR3 protein. The sample includes approximately 480,000 distinct CDR3 sequences, around 20% of them seen just once.

This TCR came from a man aged 18 to 29 with Graves' hyperthyroidism. Sequencing used blood. The genes are TRBV9 and TRBJ1-5; D may be TRBD1 (6 bases). Here the CDR3 DNA reads TGTGCCAGCAGCGTAGGGGGGGCCACCAATCAGCCCCAGCATTTT. Residues: CASSVGGATNQPQHF.